What follows describes a single TCR beta chain. The sample belongs to a study of shared clonotypes between healthy human individuals. V lost 3 bases and J lost 2, with 11 bases in between. In germline, CDR1 is MNHEY, CDR2 SMNVEV (reference sequence). The length of the CDR3 is 14 residues. TCRdb keeps only in-frame clones here, not all; method: immunoSEQ multiplex PCR. The sample has about 690,000 clones; roughly 87% are singletons. The TCR sequence derives from a young man in good health. Some clones in this sample may be carry-over from other donors' samples. Sequencing was carried out using memory CD8+ T cells from PBMCs. The subset is: CD45RO+ cells pooled with CCR7-negative TemRA cells. This chain joins TRBV27 and TRBJ2-7; tentatively, D is TRBD2 (6 bases). The CDR3 here is CASSFQREPYEQYF. Written as DNA, the CDR3 is TGTGCCAGCAGTTTTCAACGGGAGCCCTACGAGCAGTACTTC.